These 9 T cell receptor beta chains share one sample of origin, sequenced in a study of PD-1 blockade in classical Hodgkin lymphoma. TCRdb's copy holds only in-frame clones and misses some; the assay was immunoSEQ multiplex PCR. The sample lists around 91,000 clones, around 86% seen once, with less than 25% in the top ten. No patient escaped relapse after autologous stem cell transplantation, and brentuximab vedotin exposure varied. The sequencing used peripheral blood mononuclear cells (PBMCs), collected at baseline. These receptors were collected from a human donor with classical Hodgkin lymphoma.

The chain combines TRBV11-3 with TRBJ2-3; D unclear. Between the trimmed V and J ends, which lost 2 bases and 2 bases, there was a span of 11 bases. CDR1 SGHNT and CDR2 YENEEA come from the germline V gene. This CDR3 comprises 15 residues. The CDR3 protein is CASSLCGYNTDTQYF. The CDR3 nucleotides are TGTGCCAGCAGCTTATGTGGGTATAACACAGATACGCAGTATTTT.

This clone was observed once. The chain combines TRBV7-9 with TRBJ1-1, with unresolved D. The V gene lost 5 bases and the J gene lost 8 bases, with 9 bases spanning the gap. Germline V gene sequence: CDR1 SEHNR, CDR2 FQNEAQ (reference sequence). The CDR3 loop spans 11 amino acids. The CDR3 coding sequence is TGTGCCAGCAGCGGTCCCGAGGAAGCTTTCTTT. It is translated as CASSGPEEAFF.

This clone was recorded once. The chain uses TRBV29-1 and TRBJ2-2; possibly TRBD1 or TRBD2 for D (5 bases each). The CDR3 consists of 13 residues. V was trimmed by 7 bases and J by 5 bases, leaving 14 bases between them. Germline CDR1 and CDR2: SQVTM and ANQGSEA. The CDR3 sequence: CSDKGTLTGELFF. The CDR3 DNA sequence: TGCAGCGACAAGGGGACCCTTACCGGGGAGCTGTTTTTT.

The rearrangement uses TRBV27 and TRBJ1-1; tentatively, D is TRBD1 (5 bases). The CDR3 spans 14 residues. V gave up 5 bases and J gave up 6 bases, with 16 bases separating them. From germline, CDR1 is MNHEY and CDR2 SMNVEV (reference sequence). The CDR3 DNA reads TGTGCCAGCAGTATGGGACTGAGCACATCTGAAGCTTTCTTT. The encoded protein is CASSMGLSTSEAFF.

The genes are TRBV2 and TRBJ2-2, with 8 bases fitting TRBD2. Trimming cost V 6 bases and J 4 bases; bases outside gene matches: 10. This CDR3 spans 16 amino acids. The V gene's germline CDR1 is SNHLY and CDR2 FYNNEI. The CDR3 is CASSGSGAEFTGELFF. The CDR3 DNA sequence: TGTGCCAGCAGCGGTAGCGGGGCAGAATTCACCGGGGAGCTGTTTTTT.

The rearrangement joins TRBV4-1 to TRBJ1-5; no clear D. Germline loops: CDR1 MGHRA, CDR2 YSYEKL. There are 18 residues in the CDR3. Trimming took 2 bases from V and 6 from J, leaving 23 bases between them. Written as DNA, the CDR3 is TGCGCCAGCAGCCAAAGTGTAGGTGCAGTCCTTAGGGTTCAGCCCCAGCATTTT. Amino acid sequence: CASSQSVGAVLRVQPQHF.

The chain is built from TRBV9 and TRBJ1-1, with unresolved D. This CDR3 has 13 residues. Between the trimmed V and J ends, which lost 4 bases and 7 bases, there was a span of 14 bases. Looked up from germline, CDR1 is SGDLS and CDR2 is YYNGEE. Here the CDR3 reads CASSPRVSIEAFF. Written as DNA, the CDR3 is TGTGCCAGCAGCCCCCGGGTGAGCATTGAAGCTTTCTTT.

The chain employs TRBV7-9 and TRBJ2-7, with 9 bases identical to TRBD2. The CDR3 totals 16 residues. V lost 2 bases, J lost 2 bases, and 7 bases stayed unmatched. Germline V gives CDR1 SEHNR, CDR2 FQNEAQ (reference sequence). CDR3 bases: TGTGCCAGCAGCTTACCCCCTAGCGGGAAGCCCTACGAGCAGTACTTC. This sequence encodes CASSLPPSGKPYEQYF.

CDR3 nucleotide sequence: TGCGCCAGCAGCAATCCCTCGGGAGACAGGGAAAAAAACATTCAGTACTTC. Translating it yields CASSNPSGDREKNIQYF. The chain recombines TRBV4-1 with TRBJ2-4, with D possibly TRBD1 on 7 matching bases. The germline gives CDR1 MGHRA, CDR2 YSYEKL. The CDR3 is made up of 17 amino acids. Trimming stripped 5 bases from V and 4 bases from J, with 21 bases between.